This is a list of T cell receptor beta chains from one sample in a study of T cell responses to AZD1222 COVID-19 vaccine. The method was immunoSEQ multiplex PCR; TCRdb's version includes in-frame clones alone and lacks a portion of them. The sample holds 110,000 to 150,000 clones, approximately 93% seen once. This specimen was peripheral blood, taken on day 0 of MenACWY control vaccination. The receptors here all came from an adult in good health. Each CDR3 is given with its conserved first and last residue. Only part of the rows carry a size: once, few, many, or a class if the clone is expanded.

j_gene,v_gene,abundance,CDR3aa
TRBJ1-6,TRBV4-2,.,CASSQATGYNSPLHF
TRBJ1-2,TRBV6-1,.,CASSEVSVRASYTF
TRBJ1-3,TRBV19,.,CASSPRHSGNTIYF
TRBJ1-4,TRBV6-1,.,CASSEPRGGPPTSRFF
TRBJ1-2,TRBV28,once,CASSFGGIGYTF
TRBJ1-1,TRBV30,.,CAWSGTTGAEAFF
TRBJ2-5,TRBV5-1,.,CASSLGPTETQYF
TRBJ2-5,TRBV19,.,CATGQGVRETQYF
TRBJ1-3,TRBV28,.,CASTKRGAAGNTIYF
TRBJ1-2,TRBV28,.,CASSSRAGDNYGYTF
TRBJ1-1,TRBV7-2,.,CASSLHLFQGRSEAFF
TRBJ1-1,TRBV27,.,CASRDRGEAFF
TRBJ1-4,TRBV27,.,CASSYQATNEKLFF
TRBJ1-1,TRBV7-8,.,CASSYDRLRAEAFF
TRBJ2-2,TRBV14,.,CASSPTLEWTASGELFF
TRBJ1-5,TRBV2,.,CASRMDRGNSQPQHF
TRBJ2-3,TRBV6-2/TRBV6-3,.,CASSYSEDTQYF
TRBJ2-1,TRBV6-1,.,CASSEATTTEPFF
TRBJ2-7,TRBV9,.,CASSVDKWAGEQYF
TRBJ1-5,TRBV5-1,.,CASSLDKNQPQHF
TRBJ1-1,TRBV27,.,CASSLYRYTEAFF
TRBJ2-7,TRBV10-3,.,CAISDLQGPYF
TRBJ2-7,TRBV28,.,CASSLRGGDYEQYF
TRBJ1-1,TRBV4-3,.,CASSPTGGTEAFF
TRBJ1-2,TRBV2,.,CASSEAPPEGYTF
TRBJ1-1,TRBV5-5,.,CASSFPGLSEAFF
TRBJ1-1,TRBV11-2,once,CASSTTGVTEAFF
TRBJ1-4,TRBV5-1,few,CASSLGDSSFATNEKLFF
TRBJ1-4,TRBV24-1,.,CATSDTAGTPYEKLFF
TRBJ1-3,TRBV11-2,.,CASSLDIGSSGNTIYF
TRBJ2-1,TRBV7-3,.,CASSTISGTYNEQFF
TRBJ1-4,TRBV9,.,CASSRRQTANEKLFF
TRBJ1-1,TRBV6-6,.,CASRQNRDRRTEAFF
TRBJ1-4,TRBV9,.,CASSVGQATNEKLFF
TRBJ2-4,TRBV7-2,.,CASSLDIRQQSAKNIQYF
TRBJ2-1,TRBV28,.,CASSLAQFSREQFF
TRBJ2-7,TRBV6-2/TRBV6-3,.,CASSRDTYYEQYF
TRBJ1-1,TRBV28,few,CASSPQPAGGDTEAFF
TRBJ1-1,TRBV6-1,.,CASSEGAEVAEAFF
TRBJ1-2,TRBV6-1,.,CASSEVRAGSIGYTF
TRBJ1-2,TRBV6-4,.,CASTSGHFGYTF
TRBJ1-1,TRBV6-5,.,CASSLQVTEAFF
TRBJ2-1,TRBV19,once,CASSQGTGKYNEQFF
TRBJ1-2,TRBV6-2/TRBV6-3,.,CASSLGLNGYTF
TRBJ2-3,TRBV27,.,CASSLGVSTDTQYF
TRBJ1-1,TRBV2,.,CASSRDMNTEAFF
TRBJ1-1,TRBV2,.,CASSLQKLNTEAFF
TRBJ2-1,TRBV9,.,CASSVVSGGYNEQFF
TRBJ1-2,TRBV6-5,.,CASRTWQSGYTF
TRBJ1-2,TRBV6-5,.,CASSQGPLEVTF
TRBJ2-5,TRBV5-4,.,CASSLRRGREETQYF
TRBJ2-7,TRBV6-5,.,CASSYEAGSSYEQYF
TRBJ1-4,TRBV5-1,.,CASRPRGANEKLFF
TRBJ1-4,TRBV28,.,CASTPRPDNEKLFF